One sample yielded the 27 T cell receptor beta chains listed below, sequenced in a study of blood T cells in healthy people across ages. Combining a sample-barcoded 5' primer with a J-beta primer mix, a second PCR ran for roughly 6 to 11 cycles. TCRdb independently ran MiXCR on the 5' RACE reads; one entry per CDR3 protein. This sample yields 1,500,000 or so distinct CDR3 sequences, of which 59% are seen a single time; 6.5% to 8.5% belongs to the top ten. Source material: blood. The receptors come from a man aged 18 to 30 in good health.

This sequence joins TRBV5-1 and TRBJ1-1; D is unclear. V was trimmed by 0 bases and J by 3 bases, leaving 12 bases between them. CDR1 and CDR2 from the germline V gene are SGHRS and YFSETQ. The CDR3 covers 15 residues. CDR3 protein: CASSLVQAAYTEAFF. CDR3 nucleotides: TGCGCCAGCAGCTTGGTTCAGGCGGCGTACACTGAAGCTTTCTTT.

The chain links TRBV29-1 to TRBJ2-1; 10 positions agree with TRBD1. From germline, CDR1 is SQVTM and CDR2 ANQGSEA. The CDR3 is 14 amino acids. Trimming took 1 base from V and 7 from J; bases not matched to a gene: 4. The CDR3 sequence: CSVEGDRGTNEQFF. Here the CDR3 DNA reads TGCAGCGTTGAAGGGGACAGGGGTACGAATGAGCAGTTCTTC.

The chain combines TRBV24-1 with TRBJ2-4; D uncertain. The CDR3 runs 11 residues. V was trimmed by 7 bases and J by 13 bases, leaving 13 bases between them. The germline V gene encodes CDR1 KGHDR and CDR2 SFDVKD. The CDR3 DNA reads as TGTGCCACCAGCTGGGGTCGAGAGCAGTACTTC. Its translation is CATSWGREQYF.

The chain recombines TRBV5-6 with TRBJ1-1, with TRBD1 identical over 8 bases. Germline assignment: CDR1 SGHDT and CDR2 YYEEEE. The V and J ends lost 4 bases and 3 bases, in that order; junction bases with no gene match: 14. The length of the CDR3 is 17 residues. The CDR3 DNA follows: TGTGCCAGCAGCATCAACTGGGACAGGCTGGCCCACACTGAAGCTTTCTTT. It encodes CASSINWDRLAHTEAFF.

The chain recombines TRBV4-3 with TRBJ2-1, with TRBD1 matching over 7 bases. This CDR3 region has 14 residues. Germline V gene data show CDR1 as LGHNA and CDR2 as YSLEER. Trimming took 4 bases from V and 8 from J; bases not matched to a gene: 8. The chain's CDR3 is CASSPSTGDHEQFF. The CDR3 DNA reads as TGCGCCAGCAGCCCCTCAACAGGGGACCATGAGCAGTTCTTC.

V usage is TRBV6-2 or TRBV6-3 and J usage is TRBJ2-7; a weak D match, TRBD2 (5 bases). Per the germline V gene, CDR1 is MNHEY and CDR2 is SVGEGT. The CDR3 loop spans 11 amino acids. V was cut by 6 bases and J by 4 bases, with 7 bases left in between. In DNA form, the CDR3 reads TGTGCCAGCAGGCGGGCGTACGAGCAGTACTTC. The encoded protein is CASRRAYEQYF.

This clonotype has more than one count but fewer than ten. J is TRBJ2-7 and V is TRBV12-3 or TRBV12-4, with 11 bases matching TRBD2. The CDR3 covers 15 residues. V shed 3 bases and J 1 base; nucleotides not matched to a gene: 2. CDR3 in amino acids: CASSFLAGGSYEQYF. The CDR3 region has the DNA TGTGCCAGCAGTTTCCTAGCGGGGGGTTCCTACGAGCAGTACTTC.

This clonotype was picked up many times. The rearrangement links TRBV7-6 to TRBJ1-1, with TRBD1 matching 7 bases. The length of the CDR3 is 13 residues. Looked up from germline, CDR1 is SGHVS and CDR2 is FNYEAQ. Trimming took 5 bases from V and 3 from J; bases not matched to a gene: 3. CDR3 nucleotide sequence: TGTGCCAGCAGCCGCGACAGGGACACTGAAGCTTTCTTT. Translating gives CASSRDRDTEAFF.

Worth noting for this clonotype: Its ends do not fully match the called genes, so a read error is possible. This chain joins TRBV5-1 and TRBJ2-1; the match to TRBD2 covers 7 bases. Germline CDR1 is SGHRS and CDR2 is YFSETQ. The CDR3 runs 17 residues. CDR3 DNA: TGCGCCAGCAGCGCTACCACTAGCGCCAGCTCCCACAATGAGCAGTTCTTC. The encoded protein is CASSATTSASSHNEQFF.

This clonotype was seen more than once but under ten times. J is TRBJ2-4 and V is TRBV7-6, with 10 bases lining up with TRBD2. With the DNA end fitting TRBJ2-7 better, the J assignment may be wrong. Germline CDR1 is SGHVS and CDR2 is FNYEAQ. The CDR3 is 15 residues long. The CDR3, as DNA: TGTGCCAGCAGCTTAATGGCTAGCGGGAGTTACGAGCAGTACTTC. As protein: CASSLMASGSYEQYF.

The genes are TRBV6-6 and TRBJ1-4, with 11 nucleotides matching TRBD1. V trimming: 5 bases; J trimming: 5 bases; junction bases outside the gene matches: 4. This CDR3 region has 15 residues. Germline V lookup: CDR1 MNHNY, CDR2 SVGAGI (reference sequence). The CDR3 nucleotides are TGTGCCAGCAGTCCCGGGACAGGGGGAAATGAAAAACTGTTTTTT. This translates into CASSPGTGGNEKLFF.

J is TRBJ2-7 and V is TRBV7-9; 9 bases are shared with TRBD1. The junction had 11 bases not matched to a gene; V was cut back by 5 bases and J by 0 bases. The germline gives CDR1 SEHNR, CDR2 FQNEAQ (reference sequence). CDR3 size: 17 residues. The DNA of the CDR3 is TGTGCCAGCAGCCCTCCGGGGGACAGGGTGGGCTCCTACGAGCAGTACTTC. Its protein is CASSPPGDRVGSYEQYF.

This clonotype came up a few times. This rearrangement joins TRBV20-1 to TRBJ2-5; TRBD2 agrees at 7 bases. Germline-derived CDR1 and CDR2 are DFQATT and SNEGSKA (reference sequence). The CDR3 covers 13 residues. J was trimmed by 4 bases and V by 5 bases; bases with no gene match: 7. The CDR3 bases are TGCAGTGCTCGAAGCGGGGTTGCAGAGACCCAGTACTTC. Translating it yields CSARSGVAETQYF.

The chain has TRBV29-1 and TRBJ1-2; 7 bases line up with TRBD1. V dropped 6 bases and J dropped 4; count of bases not matched to a gene: 8. Per germline, CDR1 SQVTM and CDR2 ANQGSEA. This CDR3 has 13 amino acids. CDR3 bases: TGCAGCGTGGACAGGCCTTTTTCCTATGGCTACACCTTC. It is translated as CSVDRPFSYGYTF. Variable domain in full (rest from reference TRBV29-1 and TRBJ1-2): SAVISQKPSRDICQRGTSLTIQCQVDSQVTMMFWYRQQPGQSLTLIATANQGSEATYESGFVIDKFPISRPNLTFSTLTVSNMSPEDSSIYLCSVDRPFSYGYTFGSGTRLTVV.

The V and J genes are TRBV10-3 and TRBJ2-3; 11 nucleotides agree with TRBD2. The CDR3 is 15 amino acids. Germline lookup yields CDR1 ENHRY and CDR2 SYGVKD. The ends lost 3 bases at V and 5 bases at J; junction bases unmatched: 4. CDR3 sequence: CAISEGTSGIDTQYF. For the CDR3, the DNA is TGTGCCATCAGTGAAGGGACTAGCGGCATAGATACGCAGTATTTT.

The CDR3 DNA sequence: TGTGCTAGTGTAATGGGGAGCTCCTACAATGAGCAGTTCTTC. It codes for CASVMGSSYNEQFF. V gene TRBV12-5 combines with J gene TRBJ2-1; tentative D call: TRBD2 (5 bases). The CDR3 consists of 14 residues. Germline lookup yields CDR1 LGHNT and CDR2 FRNRAP. The V gene lost 7 bases and the J gene lost 0 bases, with 10 bases spanning the gap.

This clonotype came up once. In nucleotides, the CDR3 is TGCAGCGTTCGGAGACAGGAATCCTCCTACGAGCAGTACTTC. It yields the protein CSVRRQESSYEQYF. The gene calls are TRBV29-1 and TRBJ2-7; D might be TRBD1 (6 bases). Trimming removed 5 bases from V and 0 bases from J, with 14 bases in between. Germline V CDR1 and CDR2: SQVTM, ANQGSEA. The CDR3 is made up of 14 amino acids.

This chain links TRBV6-2 or TRBV6-3 with TRBJ2-7; D uncertain. The CDR3 is 11 residues long. The germline gives CDR1 MNHEY, CDR2 SVGEGT. Trimming shortened V by 6 bases and J by 4 bases, and 7 bases separated the two germline ends. The CDR3 loop is CASRNIYEQYF. CDR3 DNA sequence: TGTGCCAGCAGGAACATTTACGAGCAGTACTTC.

This clonotype appeared a few times. The V and J genes are TRBV7-2 and TRBJ2-5; TRBD2 might be the D (7 bases). The germline CDR1 and CDR2 sequences are SGHTA and FQGNSA. The CDR3 length is 15 residues. V was cut by 5 bases and J by 2 bases, with 15 bases left in between. DNA of the CDR3: TGTGCCAGCAGCCCCGGGGGGCTTTATCAAGAGACCCAGTACTTC. This encodes CASSPGGLYQETQYF.

This clonotype was counted a few times. One end of the junction is discordant with germline, which a read error may explain. This chain links TRBV12-3 or TRBV12-4 with TRBJ1-6, with no clear D. The CDR3 is made up of 14 amino acids. CDR3 protein: CASSLAGTQSPLHF. The CDR3 DNA sequence: TGTGCCAGTAGTTTAGCCGGCACTCAGTCACCCCTCCACTTT.

This chain uses TRBV15 with TRBJ2-3; D is possibly TRBD2 (6 bases). CDR1 is LNHNV, CDR2 YYDKDF, per germline (reference sequence). This CDR3 has 14 amino acids. Trimming shortened V by 8 bases and J by 2 bases, and 14 bases separated the two germline ends. The CDR3 is CATGVGGTTDTQYF. As DNA, the CDR3 is TGTGCCACCGGGGTGGGGGGAACCACAGATACGCAGTATTTT.

This sequence joins TRBV4-2 and TRBJ2-5; 7 positions agree with TRBD1. The CDR3 runs to 16 residues. With V trimmed by 2 bases and J by 5 bases, 11 bases remained unmatched. Looked up from germline, CDR1 is LGHNA and CDR2 is YNFKEQ. The CDR3 DNA is TGTGCCAGCAGCCAACTCGGGACAGTTGGCCAGGAGACCCAGTACTTC. Translation gives CASSQLGTVGQETQYF.

The gene calls are TRBV20-1 and TRBJ2-1; D gene ambiguous. Germline-derived CDR1 and CDR2 are DFQATT and SNEGSKA (reference sequence). CDR3 size: 13 residues. V was shortened by 4 bases and J by 7 bases, with 14 bases between the two germline ends. CDR3 bases: TGCAGTGCTACAGGTATCTGGGAAAATGAGCAGTTCTTC. Translating it yields CSATGIWENEQFF.

V usage is TRBV4-1 and J usage is TRBJ1-5; D unresolved. CDR3 length: 18 residues. Germline values: CDR1 MGHRA, CDR2 YSYEKL. Trimming cost V 1 base and J 0 bases, with 16 bases left between them. For the CDR3, the DNA is TGCGCCAGCAGCCAAGGGACGTGGTGGGGATATAGCAATCAGCCCCAGCATTTT. Its protein is CASSQGTWWGYSNQPQHF.

This chain links TRBV15 with TRBJ2-7; TRBD1 aligns across 7 bases. The CDR3 covers 15 residues. The germline gives CDR1 LNHNV, CDR2 YYDKDF (reference sequence). J gave up 2 bases and V 3 bases, and 7 bases lay outside the gene matches. The CDR3 spells CATSRPGGHTYEQYF. The CDR3 DNA reads as TGTGCCACCAGCAGGCCAGGGGGACATACCTACGAGCAGTACTTC.

This clonotype was recorded at least ten times. The rearrangement links TRBV6-2 or TRBV6-3 to TRBJ2-1, with D hard to call. Looked up from germline, CDR1 is MNHEY and CDR2 is SVGEGT. Trimming took 5 bases from V and 5 from J, leaving 7 bases between them. This CDR3 has 12 residues. CDR3 sequence reads: CASSLLDNEQFF. The CDR3 DNA sequence: TGTGCCAGCAGTCTTCTTGACAATGAGCAGTTCTTC.

The CDR3 bases are TGCAGTGCTAGAGATCAAGAGGTAATAGCTGGAGGGTTGGGCGAGCAGTACTTC. Translated, it gives CSARDQEVIAGGLGEQYF. The chain joins TRBV20-1 to TRBJ2-7, with a possible D match to TRBD2 (6 bases). This CDR3 has 18 residues. Trimming cost V 0 bases and J 6 bases, with 27 bases left between them. CDR1 DFQATT and CDR2 SNEGSKA come from the germline V gene (reference sequence).